The clone carrying this TCR beta chain has only a few counts. Its target is unknown. The junction had 11 bases not matched to a gene; V was cut back by 3 bases and J by 0 bases. This CDR3 is built from 20 residues. From germline, CDR1 is MDHEN and CDR2 SYDVKM. The entry originates in a study of identical twins. TCRdb redid the calling of the 5' RACE reads with MiXCR, one entry per CDR3 protein. In the table there are 250,000 or so distinct CDR3 sequences, about 13% of which are singletons. General observations from the study: Shared out-of-frame alpha sequences (those common to twins) showed excess low generation probability.

These data also formed part of another study, on yellow fever vaccine responses in identical twins.

The sequencing sample was made of memory (CD45RO+) T cells sorted from blood. The sequence was collected from a woman between 18 and 29 years old in good health. V is TRBV28 and J is TRBJ2-1; 13 bases map to TRBD2. CDR3: CASSFPSGRTSGSSYNEQFF. The CDR3 DNA reads as TGTGCCAGCAGTTTCCCCTCTGGAAGGACTAGCGGGAGCTCCTACAATGAGCAGTTCTTC.